This section outlines one T cell receptor beta chain sequence together with its context. Its cognate antigen has yet to be identified. Qualities for individual bases were not recorded, and no much larger clone is one base off. The record originates from a study of PD-1 blockade in classical Hodgkin lymphoma (dated by TCRdb to between 2020 and 2021). For the study in its entirety: Nivolumab dosing was 3 mg/kg intravenously every 2 weeks, continuing until either disease progression or unacceptable toxicity. To define a peripheral blood immune signature of response to PD-1 blockade in classical Hodgkin lymphoma, the study combined TCR beta sequencing with CyTOF. The paper as a whole reports these results and caveats: Trial patients achieving complete response had baseline diversity similar to newly diagnosed patients, whereas partial responders and progressors had significantly lower diversity. Baseline TCR diversity was reported to be lower in newly diagnosed patients than in healthy donors, and even lower in relapsed/refractory patients. Only a single clinical trial cohort was studied, and what caused the repertoire differences, possibly disease activity or prior therapy, remained undefined. Lower diversity was observed in patients in whom nivolumab was started less than 1 year after ASCT, and these patients were excluded from later analyses so that confounding by immune reconstitution would be avoided. CD4+ but not CD8+ TCR diversity rose significantly by C4D1 (p=0.0027 vs p=0.16), most apparent in complete responders (p=0.02).

The CDR1 and CDR2 encoded by the germline V gene are SNHLY and FYNNEI. Including the terminal cysteine and phenylalanine, the CDR3 comprises 15 residues. CDR3 DNA only is kept here, 45 bases in frame from base 1. V drops 3 bases and J drops 7 bases, leaving 15 bases in between. The time point label on this specimen signifies: cycle 4 day 1 (C4D1), after less than 7 weeks of nivolumab. Relapse after autologous stem cell transplantation had occurred in all trial patients, and cohorts A, B and C were distinguished by prior brentuximab vedotin exposure. The trial cohort was composed of approximately 56 patients with relapsed/refractory classical Hodgkin lymphoma, for whom complete response, partial response or progressive disease was recorded as best overall response. Trial patients were treated with single-agent nivolumab in the multi-cohort phase II CheckMate 205 trial. An independent review committee assessed best overall response by applying the 2007 International Working Group response criteria. PBMCs from the trial were collected at three points: immediately before nivolumab initiation (C1D1), and during therapy at cycle 2 day 1 and cycle 4 day 1. Peripheral blood was collected in 8 mL Vacutainer Cell Preparation Tubes, from which PBMCs were isolated by centrifugation and then cryopreserved.

The Qiagen DNeasy kit was used to extract genomic DNA from unsorted PBMCs and from the negatively selected CD4+ and CD8+ fractions. TCR beta CDR3 regions were subjected to amplification by immunoSEQ multiplex PCR with primers that anneal to V and J segments. A synthetic immune receptor repertoire was used to minimize amplification bias, and any residual bias was removed computationally once sequencing was done. In the paper's pipeline: Repertoire diversity was quantified as the Shannon entropy index using custom Python scripts. The unsorted, CD4+ and CD8+ repertoires were each analyzed separately, with the exception of combined analyses, where CD4+ and CD8+ sequences were merged in silico. A clone counted as expanded when the clone's frequency after treatment rose at least 2-fold relative to C1D1, and clones undetected at baseline were given a pseudocount of 0.5. Clones with 0 or 1 copy at C1D1 were defined as singleton clones, while clones with 2 or more copies were defined as non-singleton clones. Clones expanded in unsorted samples were labelled as CD4+, CD8+ or unknown by matching protein sequences in sorted samples from the same patient. Wilcoxon tests on paired samples were used to test changes in diversity from C1D1 to C4D1. This immuneACCESS table, as held by TCRdb, lists in-frame sequences with V and J called but not all clones. Of the missing ones, under half trace to an unresolved V gene in checked studies; the others have no known cause. Clone size and V and J calls were adopted from that table, with D and trimming inferred from the DNA. The sample table holds approximately 89,000 clones, of which 83% were seen once. The ten largest clones take up approximately 15% of the sample.

This specimen was peripheral blood mononuclear cells (PBMCs), taken before the fourth cycle of nivolumab. The receptor was derived from a human donor with classical Hodgkin lymphoma. Here the chain combines TRBV2 and TRBJ1-4, with the D gene uncertain. The nucleotide sequence reads TGTGCCAGCAGTGATTTGTGGCGCGGCCCTGAAAAACTGTTTTTT. Translated, this is CASSDLWRGPEKLFF.